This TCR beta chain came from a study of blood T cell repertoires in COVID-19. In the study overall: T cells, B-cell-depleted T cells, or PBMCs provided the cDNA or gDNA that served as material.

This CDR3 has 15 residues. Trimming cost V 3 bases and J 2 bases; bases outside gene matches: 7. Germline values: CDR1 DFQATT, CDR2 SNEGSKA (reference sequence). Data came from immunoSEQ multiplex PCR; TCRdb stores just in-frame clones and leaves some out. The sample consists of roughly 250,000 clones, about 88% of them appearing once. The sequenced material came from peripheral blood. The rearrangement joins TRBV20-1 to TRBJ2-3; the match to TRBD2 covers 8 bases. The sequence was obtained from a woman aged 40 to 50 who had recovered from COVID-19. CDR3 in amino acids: CSASPGTSITDTQYF. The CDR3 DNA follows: TGCAGTGCTAGTCCCGGGACTAGTATCACAGATACGCAGTATTTT.